This TCR beta chain was identified during a study of cytomegalovirus exposure and HLA in healthy donors. Germline V gene data show CDR1 as SGHKS and CDR2 as YYEKEE (reference sequence). The CDR3 length is 12 residues. V was clipped by 4 bases and J by 10 bases, with 12 bases between them. PCR involved 60 Vbeta and 13 Jbeta primers. TCRdb's table, derived via immunoSEQ multiplex PCR, lists solely in-frame clones and lacks some. The table has 150,000 or so clones, over 80% seen once. The sequenced sample was PBMCs. This receptor was obtained from a male donor in good health and CMV-seropositive. The rearrangement links TRBV5-5 to TRBJ2-1, with D hard to call. For the CDR3, the DNA is TGTGCCAGCAGCACTTACCCCGGGGAGCAGTTCTTC. It specifies CASSTYPGEQFF.